The rows below give T cell receptor beta chains drawn from one sample of a study of cytomegalovirus exposure and HLA in healthy donors. The data were produced by immunoSEQ multiplex PCR, yet TCRdb's version contains in-frame clones alone and is incomplete. The table includes approximately 150,000 clones, roughly 80% detected once. Sequencing was carried out using PBMCs. All receptors come from a female donor in good health and CMV-seronegative. The CDR3 runs from the conserved cysteine through the conserved F or W. A D gene is named only where the DNA matches it firmly. Only some rows state a clone size, as once, few, many or a class for expanded clones.

V gene	J gene	CDR3 length	clone size	D gene	CDR3 DNA	CDR3 protein
TRBV7-9	TRBJ2-5	15	-	-	TGTTCCAGCAGCTTATGGTTGGGGGCCGAAGAGACCCAGTACTTC	CSSSLWLGAEETQYF
TRBV7-9	TRBJ2-5	15	-	TRBD1	TGTGCCAGCAGCTTACTTGACAGGGGCCAAGAGACCCAGTACTTC	CASSLLDRGQETQYF
TRBV6-4	TRBJ1-1	15	once	-	TGTGCCAGCAGTGACTCAGGCAGTCCCAGGGCTGAAGCTTTCTTT	CASSDSGSPRAEAFF
TRBV7-9	TRBJ2-2	11	many	-	TGTGCCAGCAGTTATTCCGGGGAGCTGTTTTTT	CASSYSGELFF
TRBV5-1	TRBJ1-5	14	-	-	TGCGCCAGCAGCTTGTCCGAAGAGAATCAGCCCCAGCATTTT	CASSLSEENQPQHF
TRBV30	TRBJ2-7	11	-	-	TGTGCCTGGAGTGCTCCGCGCGAGCAGTACTTC	CAWSAPREQYF
TRBV7-7	TRBJ2-2	17	-	-	TGTGCCAGCAGCCGTGTCATTAGGGAGGTCTCCGCCGGGGAGCTGTTTTTT	CASSRVIREVSAGELFF
TRBV28	TRBJ1-1	14	-	-	TGTGCCAGCAGTTTAAGTTGGCAGGGATCTGAAGCTTTCTTT	CASSLSWQGSEAFF
TRBV11-2	TRBJ2-7	16	-	TRBD1	TGTGCCAGCAGCTACCAGACAGGGGCCCTTACCTACGAGCAGTACTTC	CASSYQTGALTYEQYF
TRBV14	TRBJ2-7	17	-	TRBD2	TGTGCCAGCAGCCAAATCGGGACTAGCGGGAGATCCTACGAGCAGTACTTC	CASSQIGTSGRSYEQYF
TRBV5-1	TRBJ1-1	14	-	TRBD1	TGCGCCAGCAGCTTCAGACAGGGACTCCCTGAAGCTTTCTTT	CASSFRQGLPEAFF
TRBV6-5	TRBJ2-3	14	few	TRBD1	TGTGCCAGCAGTTGGGACAGCCCCACAGATACGCAGTATTTT	CASSWDSPTDTQYF
TRBV19	TRBJ1-2	15	-	-	TGTGCCAGTAGTGGCCGTCCCGGGGGGAACTATGGCTACACCTTC	CASSGRPGGNYGYTF
TRBV7-2	TRBJ2-3	15	-	-	TGTGCCAGCAGCCACTCTAGCGCACGCACAGATACGCAGTATTTT	CASSHSSARTDTQYF
TRBV2	TRBJ2-7	15	-	-	TGTGCCAGCATGGGGAGAACTCAACCTACCTACGAGCAGTACTTC	CASMGRTQPTYEQYF
TRBV6-5	TRBJ1-2	16	-	TRBD1	TGTGCCAGCAGTTACGCGATTCTAGGGGGCGCGGGTGGCTACACCTTC	CASSYAILGGAGGYTF
TRBV19	TRBJ2-7	17	-	-	TGTGCCAGTAGTAGCCGGGCTAGCGCAAGTTACTCCTACGAGCAGTACTTC	CASSSRASASYSYEQYF
TRBV7-9	TRBJ1-2	15	-	TRBD1	TGTGCCAGCAGCCCTAGGACAGGGGGCAACTATGGCTACACCTTC	CASSPRTGGNYGYTF
TRBV5-1	TRBJ2-6	17	-	TRBD1	TGCGCCAGCAGCTCGGGACAGGGGGCGGCTGGGGCCAACGTCCTGACTTTC	CASSSGQGAAGANVLTF
TRBV11-2	TRBJ1-4	14	few	TRBD1	TGTGCCAGCAGCAATGACAGGGGGCGTGAAAAACTGTTTTTT	CASSNDRGREKLFF
TRBV4-1	TRBJ2-2	19	-	TRBD2	TGCGCCAGCAGCCAATTTGGGAGTGCGGCGGGAGAATGGACCGGGGAGCTGTTTTTT	CASSQFGSAAGEWTGELFF
TRBV25-1	TRBJ2-7	14	few	-	TGTGCCAGCACCACCTTCGGGGGGCTCCACGAGCAGTACTTC	CASTTFGGLHEQYF
TRBV29-1	TRBJ1-5	14	-	-	TGCAGCCCTGAAACGGGAAAAAACTATCAGCCCCAGCATTTT	CSPETGKNYQPQHF
TRBV4-1	TRBJ1-6	14	-	TRBD1	TGCGCCAGCAGCCAAGGACAGGGCAATTCACCCCTCCACTTT	CASSQGQGNSPLHF
TRBV27	TRBJ2-6	15	-	-	TGTGCCAGGAAACGCCAGGGGATTGGGGCCAACGTCCTGACTTTC	CARKRQGIGANVLTF
TRBV6-1	TRBJ2-3	14	-	TRBD1	TGTGCCAGCCCCTTGGGGACAGGGCCAGATACGCAGTATTTT	CASPLGTGPDTQYF
TRBV9	TRBJ2-1	16	-	TRBD2	TGTGCCAGCAGCGTAGCCGCCCAGCGGGATTACAATGAGCAGTTCTTC	CASSVAAQRDYNEQFF
TRBV25-1	TRBJ1-1	14	-	-	TGTGCCAGCAGTCAGGATCGCCCCAACACTGAAGCTTTCTTT	CASSQDRPNTEAFF
TRBV5-6	TRBJ1-2	17	-	TRBD1	TGTGCCAGCAGCTTGGCGGGGACAGGGAGACGGTACTATGGCTACACCTTC	CASSLAGTGRRYYGYTF
TRBV5-4	TRBJ1-2	15	-	-	TGTGCCAGCAGCTTGAGTCGCGTTGGGCGCGGGGGCTACACCTTC	CASSLSRVGRGGYTF